This is a list of T cell receptor beta chains from one sample in a study of beta chain features in type 1 diabetes. The data were produced by immunoSEQ multiplex PCR, yet TCRdb's version contains in-frame clones alone and is incomplete. Of tens of thousands of clones in the sample, around a third were seen once. Material: stem cell memory CD4+ T cells from blood. The receptors were sampled from a woman between 18 and 30 years old in good health. Each CDR3 is given with its conserved first and last residue. D genes are given only for firm matches. Size is omitted from some rows. Given values are once, few, many or a class for expanded clones.

cdr3_nt: TGTGCTAGTGGTTTGGTACTAGGAGGCCCTTGGTCGTCCTACGAGCAGTACTTC
cdr3_aa: CASGLVLGGPWSSYEQYF
j_call: TRBJ2-7
d_call: -
v_call: TRBV12-5
clone_size: -

cdr3_nt: TGTGCCAGCTCGGGACAATGGAACACTGAAGCTTTCTTT
cdr3_aa: CASSGQWNTEAFF
j_call: TRBJ1-1
d_call: -
v_call: TRBV18
clone_size: -

cdr3_nt: TGTGCCAGCAGTTGGGACAGGCTGAACACTGAAGCTTTCTTT
cdr3_aa: CASSWDRLNTEAFF
j_call: TRBJ1-1
d_call: TRBD1
v_call: TRBV27
clone_size: -

cdr3_nt: TGTGCCAGCAGCTTAGCGGCTAGCGGGATCCTCACAGATACGCAGTATTTT
cdr3_aa: CASSLAASGILTDTQYF
j_call: TRBJ2-3
d_call: TRBD2
v_call: TRBV11-2
clone_size: once

cdr3_nt: TGCGCCAGCAGCCTTACAGGTCCAATCAGCACAGATACGCAGTATTTT
cdr3_aa: CASSLTGPISTDTQYF
j_call: TRBJ2-3
d_call: -
v_call: TRBV4-1
clone_size: many

cdr3_nt: TGTGCCAGCAGCTTGGGTCAAGCGGCCTACGAGCAGTACTTC
cdr3_aa: CASSLGQAAYEQYF
j_call: TRBJ2-7
d_call: -
v_call: TRBV5-4
clone_size: once

cdr3_nt: TGTGCCAGTAGTATCAGGGACAGGGACTCCTACGAGCAGTACTTC
cdr3_aa: CASSIRDRDSYEQYF
j_call: TRBJ2-7
d_call: TRBD1
v_call: TRBV19
clone_size: -

cdr3_nt: TGTGCCAGCAGCTTAGGTTGGCAGTATGGCTACACCTTC
cdr3_aa: CASSLGWQYGYTF
j_call: TRBJ1-2
d_call: -
v_call: TRBV11-2
clone_size: few

cdr3_nt: TGTGCCAGCTCCCCGTTGGGGGAGGTAGCCAAAAACATTCAGTACTTC
cdr3_aa: CASSPLGEVAKNIQYF
j_call: TRBJ2-4
d_call: -
v_call: TRBV4-2
clone_size: many

cdr3_nt: TGCGCCAGCAGCTTCCGGGACAGACAAGAGACCCAGTACTTC
cdr3_aa: CASSFRDRQETQYF
j_call: TRBJ2-5
d_call: TRBD1
v_call: TRBV5-1
clone_size: -

cdr3_nt: TGCGCCAGCAGCGTCGAAGACGCGGGCACTGAAGCTTTCTTT
cdr3_aa: CASSVEDAGTEAFF
j_call: TRBJ1-1
d_call: -
v_call: TRBV5-1
clone_size: few

cdr3_nt: TGCGCCAGCAGTGGGCGGTACAATGAGCAGTTCTTC
cdr3_aa: CASSGRYNEQFF
j_call: TRBJ2-1
d_call: -
v_call: TRBV10-2
clone_size: -

cdr3_nt: TGTGCCAGCAGTGGCAGTTTAGACAACAATGAGCAGTTCTTC
cdr3_aa: CASSGSLDNNEQFF
j_call: TRBJ2-1
d_call: -
v_call: TRBV25-1
clone_size: few

cdr3_nt: TGTGCCAGCTCACCCCAGGCAAACCAAGAGACCCAGTACTTC
cdr3_aa: CASSPQANQETQYF
j_call: TRBJ2-5
d_call: -
v_call: TRBV18
clone_size: -

cdr3_nt: TGTGCCAGCAGCTTCTACAGGGCCCACGAGCAGTACTTC
cdr3_aa: CASSFYRAHEQYF
j_call: TRBJ2-7
d_call: -
v_call: TRBV7-2
clone_size: -

cdr3_nt: TGTGCCAGCAGTTACTCAGGCGGAAACACTGAAGTTTTCTTT
cdr3_aa: CASSYSGGNTEVFF
j_call: TRBJ1-1
d_call: -
v_call: TRBV6-6
clone_size: -

cdr3_nt: TGTGCCAGCAGTGGACAGGGAAGGAACTATGGCTACACCTTC
cdr3_aa: CASSGQGRNYGYTF
j_call: TRBJ1-2
d_call: TRBD1
v_call: TRBV6-6
clone_size: -

cdr3_nt: TGTGCCAGTAGTACCCACACAGGCGGGGGCGCGCGTGAGCAGTTCTTC
cdr3_aa: CASSTHTGGGAREQFF
j_call: TRBJ2-1
d_call: -
v_call: TRBV19
clone_size: -

cdr3_nt: TGTGCCAGCTCACCACCGTCGACAGTGGGTGAGCAGTTCTTC
cdr3_aa: CASSPPSTVGEQFF
j_call: TRBJ2-1
d_call: -
v_call: TRBV18
clone_size: few

cdr3_nt: TGCGCCAGCAGCTTGAACATTCCAACTAATGAAAAACTGTTTTTT
cdr3_aa: CASSLNIPTNEKLFF
j_call: TRBJ1-4
d_call: -
v_call: TRBV5-1
clone_size: -

cdr3_nt: TGTGCCAGCAGCTTACTAGCGGGAGGGTCGAATACGCAGTATTTT
cdr3_aa: CASSLLAGGSNTQYF
j_call: TRBJ2-3
d_call: TRBD2
v_call: TRBV7-9
clone_size: -

cdr3_nt: TGCGCCAGCAGCTTGGCGGTAGCGGGATCTACGACCGGGGAGCTGTTTTTT
cdr3_aa: CASSLAVAGSTTGELFF
j_call: TRBJ2-2
d_call: TRBD2
v_call: TRBV5-1
clone_size: -

cdr3_nt: TGTGCCAGCAGTTTATATGAGGGGGCACAGGGCTACACCTTC
cdr3_aa: CASSLYEGAQGYTF
j_call: TRBJ1-2
d_call: TRBD1
v_call: TRBV27
clone_size: -

cdr3_nt: TGTGCCAGCAGTCGACAGGGCCTCCGGGGGGAAAAACTGTTTTTT
cdr3_aa: CASSRQGLRGEKLFF
j_call: TRBJ1-4
d_call: TRBD1
v_call: TRBV27
clone_size: -

cdr3_nt: TGTGCCAGCAGCTTCGGAGTTGGGACCCAGTACTTC
cdr3_aa: CASSFGVGTQYF
j_call: TRBJ2-5
d_call: -
v_call: TRBV13
clone_size: few

cdr3_nt: TGTGCCAGCTCACCCCCGAATAGCGGGATGATCTACGAGCAGTACTTC
cdr3_aa: CASSPPNSGMIYEQYF
j_call: TRBJ2-7
d_call: TRBD2
v_call: TRBV18
clone_size: once

cdr3_nt: TGTGCCAGCAGCTTAATGCCGGGGGACACTGAAGCTTTCTTT
cdr3_aa: CASSLMPGDTEAFF
j_call: TRBJ1-1
d_call: -
v_call: TRBV7-3
clone_size: -

cdr3_nt: TGTGCCAGCAGTTATTCCTCAGAGACCCAGTACTTC
cdr3_aa: CASSYSSETQYF
j_call: TRBJ2-5
d_call: -
v_call: TRBV6-5
clone_size: -

cdr3_nt: TGTGCCAGCAGCTCTCCCCTACTAGCATCCGAGCAGTACTTC
cdr3_aa: CASSSPLLASEQYF
j_call: TRBJ2-7
d_call: -
v_call: TRBV7-6
clone_size: -

cdr3_nt: TGTGCCAGTAGTTTTGGGACAGGGGGGGACATAGGGGAGACCCAGTACTTC
cdr3_aa: CASSFGTGGDIGETQYF
j_call: TRBJ2-5
d_call: TRBD1
v_call: TRBV19
clone_size: -

cdr3_nt: TGCGCCAGCAGCTCGGACAGATACACTGAAGCTTTCTTT
cdr3_aa: CASSSDRYTEAFF
j_call: TRBJ1-1
d_call: -
v_call: TRBV5-1
clone_size: -

cdr3_nt: TGTGCCAGCTCGCTCGCCAGTTCTGATGGCTACACCTTC
cdr3_aa: CASSLASSDGYTF
j_call: TRBJ1-2
d_call: -
v_call: TRBV18
clone_size: -

cdr3_nt: TGTGCCAGCAGTTTATCAGTAGCTAACTATGGCTACACCTTC
cdr3_aa: CASSLSVANYGYTF
j_call: TRBJ1-2
d_call: -
v_call: TRBV27
clone_size: -

cdr3_nt: TGTGCCAGCTCACTACCAGGAGACTATAGCAATCAGCCCCAGCATTTT
cdr3_aa: CASSLPGDYSNQPQHF
j_call: TRBJ1-5
d_call: -
v_call: TRBV18
clone_size: -

cdr3_nt: TGTGCCATCAGTGAACGGGGACTTAACACCGGGGAGCTGTTTTTT
cdr3_aa: CAISERGLNTGELFF
j_call: TRBJ2-2
d_call: -
v_call: TRBV10-3
clone_size: -

cdr3_nt: TGTGCCAGCAACTGGGGGGGCGGAAGAAGCACTGAAGCTTTCTTT
cdr3_aa: CASNWGGGRSTEAFF
j_call: TRBJ1-1
d_call: -
v_call: TRBV6-5
clone_size: -

cdr3_nt: TGTGCCAGCAGCCCAGGATGGGGGAGGGAGCTCCAAGAGACCCAGTACTTC
cdr3_aa: CASSPGWGRELQETQYF
j_call: TRBJ2-5
d_call: TRBD2
v_call: TRBV11-1
clone_size: few

cdr3_nt: TGTGCCAGTAATGGCGGAACAGATACGCAGTATTTT
cdr3_aa: CASNGGTDTQYF
j_call: TRBJ2-3
d_call: -
v_call: TRBV19
clone_size: few

cdr3_nt: TGCGCCAGCAGCCAAGGGACTAGCGGTAACGAGCAGTACTTC
cdr3_aa: CASSQGTSGNEQYF
j_call: TRBJ2-7
d_call: TRBD2
v_call: TRBV5-1
clone_size: few

cdr3_nt: TGTGCCAGCAGCTTATCCGGGGAGTCCTACAATGAGCAGTTCTTC
cdr3_aa: CASSLSGESYNEQFF
j_call: TRBJ2-1
d_call: -
v_call: TRBV11-2
clone_size: -

cdr3_nt: TGTGCCAGCAGCTTAGGACTAGCGGGGGGAGGCACCGGGGAGCTGTTTTTT
cdr3_aa: CASSLGLAGGGTGELFF
j_call: TRBJ2-2
d_call: TRBD2
v_call: TRBV7-2
clone_size: few

cdr3_nt: TGTGCCAGCAGCGCCTCCGGACAGGGGGTTTATTTCTTC
cdr3_aa: CASSASGQGVYFF
j_call: TRBJ2-1
d_call: TRBD1
v_call: TRBV9
clone_size: -

cdr3_nt: TGTGCCAGCAGTCGGGACAGGCTGAACACTGAAGCTTTCTTT
cdr3_aa: CASSRDRLNTEAFF
j_call: TRBJ1-1
d_call: TRBD1
v_call: TRBV6-5
clone_size: few

cdr3_nt: TGTGCCAGCTCACCAGCAGTCGGCAATCAGCCCCAGCATTTT
cdr3_aa: CASSPAVGNQPQHF
j_call: TRBJ1-5
d_call: -
v_call: TRBV18
clone_size: -

cdr3_nt: TGTGCCAGCAGCCCAGGGCCTTTCACTGAAGCTTTCTTT
cdr3_aa: CASSPGPFTEAFF
j_call: TRBJ1-1
d_call: -
v_call: TRBV14
clone_size: -

cdr3_nt: TGCGCCAGCAGCCAAGATCGGAGAGGGCAGCCCCAGCATTTT
cdr3_aa: CASSQDRRGQPQHF
j_call: TRBJ1-5
d_call: -
v_call: TRBV4-3
clone_size: few

cdr3_nt: TGCGCCAGCAGATACGGACAGATGAACACTGAAGCTTTCTTT
cdr3_aa: CASRYGQMNTEAFF
j_call: TRBJ1-1
d_call: -
v_call: TRBV5-1
clone_size: -

cdr3_nt: TGTGCCAGCAGCGTACCGGGACAGACTAGCTCCTACGAGCAGTACTTC
cdr3_aa: CASSVPGQTSSYEQYF
j_call: TRBJ2-7
d_call: -
v_call: TRBV5-4
clone_size: -

cdr3_nt: TGTGCCAGCAGCCCCCGAGGAGGGAAGAACACCGGGGAGCTGTTTTTT
cdr3_aa: CASSPRGGKNTGELFF
j_call: TRBJ2-2
d_call: -
v_call: TRBV7-9
clone_size: -

cdr3_nt: TGTGCCAGCAGTGAATTCAGCTCCTACAATGAGCAGTTCTTC
cdr3_aa: CASSEFSSYNEQFF
j_call: TRBJ2-1
d_call: -
v_call: TRBV2
clone_size: few